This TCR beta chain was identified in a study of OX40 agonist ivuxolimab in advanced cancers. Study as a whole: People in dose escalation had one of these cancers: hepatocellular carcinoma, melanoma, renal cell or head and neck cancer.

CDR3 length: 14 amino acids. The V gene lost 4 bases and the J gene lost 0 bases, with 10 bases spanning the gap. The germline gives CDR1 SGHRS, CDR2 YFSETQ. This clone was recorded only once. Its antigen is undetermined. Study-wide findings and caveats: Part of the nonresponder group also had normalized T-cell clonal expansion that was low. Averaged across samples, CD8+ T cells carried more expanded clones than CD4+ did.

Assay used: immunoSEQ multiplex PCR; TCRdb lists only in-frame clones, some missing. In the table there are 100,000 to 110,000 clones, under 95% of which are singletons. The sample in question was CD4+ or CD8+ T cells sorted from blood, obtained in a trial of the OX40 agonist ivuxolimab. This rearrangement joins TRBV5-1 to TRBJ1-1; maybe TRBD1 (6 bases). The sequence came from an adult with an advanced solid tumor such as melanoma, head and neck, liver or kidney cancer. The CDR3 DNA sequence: TGCGCCAGCAGCGAAGGACAGCTGAACACTGAAGCTTTCTTT. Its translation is CASSEGQLNTEAFF.